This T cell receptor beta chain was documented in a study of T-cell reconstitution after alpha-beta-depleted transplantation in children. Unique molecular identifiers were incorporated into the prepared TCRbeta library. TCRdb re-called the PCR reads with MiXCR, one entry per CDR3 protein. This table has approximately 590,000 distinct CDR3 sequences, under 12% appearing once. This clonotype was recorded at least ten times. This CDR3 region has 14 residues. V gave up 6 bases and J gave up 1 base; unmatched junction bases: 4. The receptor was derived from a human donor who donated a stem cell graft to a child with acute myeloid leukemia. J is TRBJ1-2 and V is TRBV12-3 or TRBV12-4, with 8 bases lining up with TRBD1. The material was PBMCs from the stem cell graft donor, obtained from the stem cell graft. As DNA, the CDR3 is TGTGCCAGCAGGCGGACAGGGCTTAACTATGGCTACACCTTC. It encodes CASRRTGLNYGYTF.